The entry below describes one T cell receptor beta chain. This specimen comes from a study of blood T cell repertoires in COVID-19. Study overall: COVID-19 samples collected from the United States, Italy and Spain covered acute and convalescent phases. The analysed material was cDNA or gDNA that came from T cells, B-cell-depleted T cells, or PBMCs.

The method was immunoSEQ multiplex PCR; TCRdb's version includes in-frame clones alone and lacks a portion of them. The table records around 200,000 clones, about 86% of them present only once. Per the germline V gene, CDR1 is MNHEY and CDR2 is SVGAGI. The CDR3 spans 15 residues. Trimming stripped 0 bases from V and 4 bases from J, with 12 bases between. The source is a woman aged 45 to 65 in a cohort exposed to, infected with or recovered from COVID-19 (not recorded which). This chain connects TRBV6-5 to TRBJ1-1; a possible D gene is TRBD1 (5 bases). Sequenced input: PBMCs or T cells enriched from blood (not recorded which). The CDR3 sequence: CASSYSGGWATEAFF. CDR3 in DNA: TGTGCCAGCAGTTACTCCGGGGGATGGGCCACTGAAGCTTTCTTT.